This T cell receptor (beta chain) comes out of a study of regulatory T cells in long-lasting Graves disease. Study context: Freshly diagnosed Graves' patients had used antithyroid drugs for under 3 months.

The time point: newly diagnosed GD, antithyroid drugs for less than 3 months. Extracted PBMC RNA gave rise to the TCR library. By American Thyroid Association guidelines, Graves' disease was diagnosed in the cohort. At least ten counts were recorded for this clonotype. Building of the TCR beta libraries involved iRepertoire HTBI primers and Arm-PCR of CDR3 regions. Source study methods: From all samples, identification returned 14 TRBJ and approximately 63 TRBV segments. TCRdb used MiXCR to reprocess the multiplex PCR reads, holding one entry per CDR3 protein. TCRdb's processing, not the authors' own work, is the source of the V and J calls. There are fewer than 650,000 distinct CDR3 sequences in the sample; around 16% occur only once, and around 13% lies in the top ten. Germline CDR1 and CDR2: SGHTA and FQGNSA. This CDR3 region has 12 residues. V was cut by 6 bases and J by 3 bases, with 9 bases left in between.

The same sample was also studied in work on T cells in Graves' hyperthyroidism and ophthalmopathy. As that study records: Graves' hyperthyroidism qualified as stable when ophthalmopathy did not progress within 18 months.

The source of this sequence is a man aged 18-30 years with Graves disease. J is TRBJ2-7 and V is TRBV7-2; TRBD1 might be the D (6 bases). The material sequenced was peripheral blood mononuclear cells (PBMCs), taken at new diagnosis, from a patient treated with antithyroid drugs. The CDR3 loop reads CASSPTGYEQYF. DNA for the CDR3: TGTGCCAGCAGTCCGACAGGCTACGAGCAGTACTTC.